This T cell receptor (beta chain) emerged from a study of graft-versus-host responses after intestinal transplantation. Study background: Recipients uniformly received anti-thymocyte globulin induction, followed by tacrolimus and steroids for 3 to 4 years.

Produced via immunoSEQ multiplex PCR; TCRdb's table is partial and in-frame only. There are fewer than 110,000 clones in the sample; roughly 93% occur only once, and 1% to 1.5% lies in the top ten. This clone was detected only once. The target antigen is unknown. Germline lookup yields CDR1 MNHNS and CDR2 SASEGT. The CDR3 is made up of 14 amino acids. V gave up 3 bases and J gave up 1 base, with 9 bases separating them. Study-level findings and limits: Declines in HvG clones occurring early post-transplant were associated with peak circulating GvH clone levels. GvH clones were identified in recipient marrow, with some first appearing in ileum or blood.

This TCR was recovered from a human donor who received an intestinal transplant. Sequenced here: unstimulated CD8+ T cells sorted from spleen or lymph node cells, sampled before intestinal transplant. The gene calls are TRBV6-1 and TRBJ1-1, with D possibly TRBD1 on 5 matching bases. In nucleotides, the CDR3 is TGTGCCAGCAGTGAGTTGACAGAGAACACTGAAGCTTTCTTT. As protein: CASSELTENTEAFF.